What follows describes a single T cell receptor beta chain. Its antigen is unknown. Germline V gene data show CDR1 as MGHRA and CDR2 as YSYEKL. This CDR3 is built from 15 residues. V was pared by 0 bases and J by 2 bases, with 2 bases of the junction left unmatched. The sample comes from a study of regulatory T cells in long-lasting Graves disease. Study-level results: Persistent Graves' patients had lower TCR diversity than newly diagnosed ones. Clonotypes that were public and shared totalled 2,500 to 3,500 in persistent patients versus approximately 970 in new patients.

Time point defined: persistent/refractory GD, antithyroid drugs over 5 years with positive TRAb. The TCR library was made from RNA that had been extracted from PBMCs in TRIzol. Arm-PCR of CDR3 regions and iRepertoire HTBI primers were the basis on which TCR beta libraries were built. TCRdb reanalysed the multiplex PCR reads using MiXCR and keeps one entry per CDR3 protein. The sample carries 500,000 to 700,000 distinct CDR3 sequences, 30% recorded once. The receptor's source is a female donor with Graves disease. Sample: peripheral blood mononuclear cells (PBMCs), taken when the disease was refractory, from a patient treated with antithyroid drugs. The chain joins TRBV4-1 to TRBJ2-7, with TRBD2 matching 9 bases. The CDR3 DNA follows: TGCGCCAGCAGCCAAGAGGAGCGGGAGGCCTACGAGCAGTACTTC. Its protein product is CASSQEEREAYEQYF.